Reported below is one TCR beta chain. Its antigen is not identified. Germline CDR1 is LNHNV and CDR2 is YYDKDF (reference sequence). V gave up 1 base and J gave up 5 bases, with 15 bases separating them. The CDR3 is 16 amino acids. Using its own MiXCR run on the 5' RACE reads, TCRdb lists one record per CDR3 protein. The sample includes under 550,000 distinct CDR3 sequences, 15% to 20% seen only once; the top ten take roughly an eighth. This entry belongs to a study of T-cell memory formation after mild COVID-19. Overall study results and limits: There were some responding clones in pre-infection memory, which suggested that cross-reactive memory had joined.

This receptor was taken from an adult woman who had mild COVID-19 (a few samples of this study predate the infection). Cell type and time point are not known. The chain uses TRBV15 and TRBJ2-1; D not certain. Specimen: PBMCs or a T cell subset sorted from them (not recorded which). The CDR3 protein is CATSRGELRLHNEQFF. The CDR3 DNA sequence: TGTGCCACCAGCAGAGGAGAACTTAGACTCCACAATGAGCAGTTCTTC.